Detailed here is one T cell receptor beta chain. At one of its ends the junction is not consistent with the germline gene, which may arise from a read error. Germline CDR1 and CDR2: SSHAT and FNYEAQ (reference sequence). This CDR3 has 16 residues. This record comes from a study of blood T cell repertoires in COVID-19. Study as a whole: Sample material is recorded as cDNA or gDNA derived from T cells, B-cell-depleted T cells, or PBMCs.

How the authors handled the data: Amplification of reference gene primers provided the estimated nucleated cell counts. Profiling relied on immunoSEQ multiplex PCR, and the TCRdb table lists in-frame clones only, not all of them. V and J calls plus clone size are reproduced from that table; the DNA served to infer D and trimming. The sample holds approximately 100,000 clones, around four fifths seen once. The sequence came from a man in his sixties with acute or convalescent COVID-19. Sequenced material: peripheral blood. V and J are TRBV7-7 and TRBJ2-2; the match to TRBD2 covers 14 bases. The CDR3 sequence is CASSRLAGGPGGELFF. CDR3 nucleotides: TGTGCTAGCAGCAGACTAGCGGGAGGGCCGGGCGGGGAGCTGTTTTTT.